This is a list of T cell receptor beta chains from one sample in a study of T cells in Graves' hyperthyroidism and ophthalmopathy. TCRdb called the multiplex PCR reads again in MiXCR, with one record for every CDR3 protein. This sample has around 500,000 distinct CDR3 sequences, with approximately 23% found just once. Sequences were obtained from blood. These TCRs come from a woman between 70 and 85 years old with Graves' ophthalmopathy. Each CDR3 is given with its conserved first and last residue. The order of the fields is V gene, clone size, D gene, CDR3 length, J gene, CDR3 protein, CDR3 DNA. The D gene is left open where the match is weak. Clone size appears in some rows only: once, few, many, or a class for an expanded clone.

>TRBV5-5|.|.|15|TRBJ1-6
CASSFALLLNSPLHF
TGTGCCAGCAGCTTTGCCCTGTTGTTAAATTCACCCCTCCACTTT
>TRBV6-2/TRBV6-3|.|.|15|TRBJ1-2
CASSPGGPRNYGYTF
TGTGCCAGCAGCCCAGGAGGCCCACGCAACTATGGCTACACCTTC
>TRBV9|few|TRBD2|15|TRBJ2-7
CASSVGASGRGEQYF
TGTGCCAGCAGCGTAGGAGCTAGCGGGAGAGGCGAGCAGTACTTC
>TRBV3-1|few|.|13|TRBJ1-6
CASTSPGGLPLHF
TGTGCCAGCACCTCCCCGGGGGGACTACCCCTCCACTTT
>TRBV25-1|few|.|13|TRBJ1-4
CASSEGRLEKLFF
TGTGCCAGCAGTGAGGGCAGGTTAGAAAAACTGTTTTTT
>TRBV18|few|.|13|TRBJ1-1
CASSKTSNTEAFF
TGTGCCAGCTCAAAGACCTCAAACACTGAAGCTTTCTTT
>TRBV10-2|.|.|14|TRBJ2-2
CASSERRLSGELFF
TGCGCCAGCAGTGAACGAAGATTGTCCGGGGAGCTGTTTTTT
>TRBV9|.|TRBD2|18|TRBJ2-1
CASSVLGTSGRGVNEQFF
TGTGCCAGCAGCGTACTGGGGACTAGCGGGAGAGGGGTGAATGAGCAGTTCTTC
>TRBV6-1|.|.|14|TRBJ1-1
CASTLHRLEAEAFF
TGTGCCAGCACCCTGCACCGTCTAGAGGCTGAAGCTTTCTTT
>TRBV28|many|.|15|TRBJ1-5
CASSPPAGGVQPQHF
TGTGCCAGCAGTCCTCCGGCGGGGGGGGTTCAGCCCCAGCATTTT
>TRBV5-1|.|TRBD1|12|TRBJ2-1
CASSDTGVEQFF
TGCGCCAGCAGCGATACAGGGGTTGAGCAGTTCTTC
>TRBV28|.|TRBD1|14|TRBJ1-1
CASYGTGGSEETFF
TGTGCCAGCTATGGGACAGGGGGGTCTGAGGAGACTTTCTTT
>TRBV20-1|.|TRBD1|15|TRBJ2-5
CSARDLGQGGETQYF
TGCAGTGCTAGAGACTTGGGACAGGGAGGGGAGACCCAGTACTTC
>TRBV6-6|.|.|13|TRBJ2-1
CASSYRAGIGQFF
TGTGCCAGCAGTTACCGGGCGGGAATCGGTCAGTTCTTC
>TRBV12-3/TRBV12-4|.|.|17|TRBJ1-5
CASSPRIATDLNAPQHF
TGTGCCAGCAGTCCAAGGATTGCGACAGACTTGAACGCGCCCCAGCATTTT
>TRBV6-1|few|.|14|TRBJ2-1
CASRRGGPFNEQFF
TGTGCCAGCCGCAGGGGTGGTCCTTTCAATGAGCAGTTCTTC
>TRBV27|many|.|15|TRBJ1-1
CASSLIWGMNTEAFF
TGTGCCAGCAGCCTCATCTGGGGCATGAACACTGAAGCTTTCTTT
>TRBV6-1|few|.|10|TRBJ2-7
CATGAYEQYF
TGTGCCACCGGGGCCTACGAGCAGTACTTC
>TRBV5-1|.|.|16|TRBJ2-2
CASSLTRTANTGELFF
TGCGCCAGCAGCTTGACCCGGACCGCGAACACCGGGGAGCTGTTTTTT
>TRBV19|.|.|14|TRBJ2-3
CASSTSPRTDTQYF
TGTGCCAGTAGTACCTCCCCTAGAACAGATACGCAGTATTTT
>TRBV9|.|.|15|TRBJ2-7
CASSVEGGTRNEQYF
TGTGCCAGCAGCGTAGAGGGGGGAACAAGAAACGAGCAGTACTTC
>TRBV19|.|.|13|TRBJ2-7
CASSMFAGNEQYF
TGTGCCAGTAGTATGTTTGCGGGAAACGAGCAGTACTTC
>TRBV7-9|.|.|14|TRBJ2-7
CASSFEGVTYEQYF
TGTGCCAGCAGCTTCGAAGGGGTCACCTACGAGCAGTACTTC
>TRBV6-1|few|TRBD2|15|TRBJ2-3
CASRTIAGATDTQYF
TGTGCCAGCAGGACAATTGCGGGAGCGACAGATACGCAGTATTTT
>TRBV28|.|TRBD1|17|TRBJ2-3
CASSLVWTGGPQDTQYF
TGTGCCAGCAGTTTAGTATGGACAGGGGGCCCCCAAGATACGCAGTATTTT
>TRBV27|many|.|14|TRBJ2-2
CASSLFPNTGELFF
TGTGCCAGCAGTTTATTTCCGAACACCGGGGAGCTGTTTTTT
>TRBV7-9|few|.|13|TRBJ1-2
CASSLFGDYGYTF
TGTGCCAGCAGTTTATTTGGGGACTATGGCTACACCTTC
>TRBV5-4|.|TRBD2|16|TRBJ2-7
CASSTGLAGPSYEQYF
TGTGCCAGCAGCACGGGACTAGCGGGTCCCTCCTACGAGCAGTACTTC
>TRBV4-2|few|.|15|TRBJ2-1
CASSQDRASFNEQFF
TGTGCCAGCAGCCAAGATCGGGCTAGTTTCAATGAGCAGTTCTTC
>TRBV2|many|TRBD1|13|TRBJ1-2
CASRMGQGDGYTF
TGTGCCAGCAGGATGGGACAGGGGGATGGCTACACCTTC
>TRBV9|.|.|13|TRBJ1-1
CASSVGGQFEAFF
TGTGCCAGCAGCGTAGGAGGACAGTTTGAAGCTTTCTTT
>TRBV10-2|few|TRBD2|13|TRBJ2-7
CASTWTSGYEQYF
TGCGCCAGCACCTGGACTAGCGGCTACGAGCAGTACTTC
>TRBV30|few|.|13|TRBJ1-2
CASRGLPADGYTF
TGTGCCTCGAGAGGGCTCCCAGCGGATGGCTACACCTTC
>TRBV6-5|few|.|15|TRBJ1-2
CASSYDRQGVYGYTF
TGTGCCAGCAGTTACGATCGGCAGGGAGTCTATGGCTACACCTTC
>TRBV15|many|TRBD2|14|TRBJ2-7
CATSRVAGAYEQYF
TGTGCCACCAGCAGAGTGGCGGGAGCCTACGAGCAGTACTTC
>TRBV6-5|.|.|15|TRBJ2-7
CASSYSKGRGYEQYF
TGTGCCAGCAGTTACTCGAAAGGCAGGGGCTACGAGCAGTACTTC
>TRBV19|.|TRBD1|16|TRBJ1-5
CASSSLQGAGNQPQHF
TGTGCCAGTAGTTCGCTCCAGGGGGCTGGCAATCAGCCCCAGCATTTT
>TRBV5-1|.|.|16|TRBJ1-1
CASSLGSGGATSEAFF
TGCGCCAGCAGCTTGGGGTCCGGGGGCGCTACCTCTGAAGCTTTCTTT
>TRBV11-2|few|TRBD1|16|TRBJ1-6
CAGDCRDRGQNSPLHF
TGTGCCGGGGATTGCCGGGACAGGGGGCAGAATTCACCCCTCCACTTT
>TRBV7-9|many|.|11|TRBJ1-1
CASSPLWEAFF
TGTGCCAGCAGCCCGTTATGGGAAGCTTTCTTT
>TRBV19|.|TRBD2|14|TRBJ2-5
CASSILAGEETQYF
TGTGCCAGTAGTATACTAGCGGGGGAAGAGACCCAGTACTTC
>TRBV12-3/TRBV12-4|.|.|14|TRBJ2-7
CASSFQRGSTEQYF
TGTGCCAGCAGTTTCCAGAGAGGGTCTACCGAGCAGTACTTC
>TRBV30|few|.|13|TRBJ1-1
CAWIKETNTEAFF
TGTGCCTGGATAAAAGAAACGAACACTGAAGCTTTCTTT
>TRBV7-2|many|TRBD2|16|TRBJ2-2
CASSKTSGGGTGELFF
TGTGCCAGCAGCAAAACTAGCGGGGGTGGTACCGGGGAGCTGTTTTTT
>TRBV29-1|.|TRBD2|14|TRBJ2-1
CSGVAGGSLNEQFF
TGCAGCGGGGTAGCGGGAGGCTCTTTAAATGAGCAGTTCTTC
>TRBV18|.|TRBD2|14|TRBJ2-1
CASSLGREGSEQFF
TGTGCCAGCTCACTGGGACGGGAGGGCAGTGAGCAGTTCTTC
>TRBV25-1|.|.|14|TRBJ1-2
CASSESPFVYGYTF
TGTGCCAGCAGTGAATCCCCGTTTGTCTATGGCTACACCTTC
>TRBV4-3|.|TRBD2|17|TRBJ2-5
CASSQDSGAGGTETQYF
TGCGCCAGCAGCCAAGATTCAGGAGCGGGAGGTACCGAGACCCAGTACTTC
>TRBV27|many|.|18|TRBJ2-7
CASSPTHLVEGPKLVQYF
TGTGCCAGCAGTCCGACCCATCTTGTGGAGGGGCCTAAGTTAGTGCAGTACTTC
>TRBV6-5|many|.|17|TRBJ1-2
CASSYSGAQKSAYGYTF
TGTGCCAGCAGTTACTCGGGGGCGCAAAAGTCGGCCTATGGCTACACCTTC
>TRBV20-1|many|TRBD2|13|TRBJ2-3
CSARSGSTDTQYF
TGCAGTGCTCGTAGCGGGAGCACAGATACGCAGTATTTT
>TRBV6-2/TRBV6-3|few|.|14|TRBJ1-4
CASSYFRFNEKLFF
TGTGCCAGCAGTTACTTCCGGTTTAATGAAAAACTGTTTTTT
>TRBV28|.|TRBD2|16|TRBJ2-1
CASSFSFSGNNNEQFF
TGTGCCAGCAGTTTCTCCTTTAGCGGGAATAACAATGAGCAGTTCTTC